This T cell receptor (beta chain) was recovered during a study of T cell responses to AZD1222 COVID-19 vaccine. Overall study results and limits: Recipients of two AZD1222 doses showed rising Spike-specific TCR breadth and depth. Nearly half of spike-specific TCRs reportedly go after variant regions that carry no mutations.

Trimming took 0 bases from V and 0 from J, leaving 5 bases between them. Per the germline V gene, CDR1 is GTSNPN and CDR2 is SVGIG (reference sequence). The CDR3 is 13 amino acids. TCRdb's copy holds only in-frame clones and misses some; the assay was immunoSEQ multiplex PCR. The sample includes around 72,000 clones, 65% to 90% of them seen just once. A single count supports this clone. Antigen unknown. This TCR derives from an adult in good health. The chain joins TRBV30 to TRBJ1-1; D ambiguous. Sample: peripheral blood, taken on day 0 of AZD1222 vaccination. CDR3 nucleotides: TGTGCCTGGAGTGTCCTCATGAACACTGAAGCTTTCTTT. This translates into CAWSVLMNTEAFF.